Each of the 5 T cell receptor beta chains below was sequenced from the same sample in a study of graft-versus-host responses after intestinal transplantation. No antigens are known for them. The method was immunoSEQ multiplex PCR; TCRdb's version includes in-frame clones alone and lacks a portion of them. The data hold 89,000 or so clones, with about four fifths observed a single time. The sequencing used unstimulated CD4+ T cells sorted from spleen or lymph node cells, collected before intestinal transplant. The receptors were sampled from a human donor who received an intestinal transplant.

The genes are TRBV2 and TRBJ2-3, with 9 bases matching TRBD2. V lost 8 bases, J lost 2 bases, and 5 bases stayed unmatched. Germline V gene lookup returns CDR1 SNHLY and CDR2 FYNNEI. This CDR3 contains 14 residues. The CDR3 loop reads CASALAGTTDTQYF. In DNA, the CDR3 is TGTGCCAGCGCTCTAGCGGGGACCACAGATACGCAGTATTTT. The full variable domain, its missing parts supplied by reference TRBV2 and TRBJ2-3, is EPEVTQTPSHQVTQMGQEVILRCVPISNHLYFYWYRQILGQKVEFLVSFYNNEISEKSEIFDDQFSVERPDGSNFTLKIRSTKLEDSAMYFCASALAGTTDTQYFGPGTRLTVL.

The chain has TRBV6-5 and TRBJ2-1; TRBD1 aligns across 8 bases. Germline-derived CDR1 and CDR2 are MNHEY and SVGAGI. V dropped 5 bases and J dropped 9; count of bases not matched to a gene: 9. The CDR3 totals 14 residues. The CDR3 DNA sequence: TGTGCCAGCAGTCCTGGACAGGGTAGGGCTGAGCAGTTCTTC. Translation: CASSPGQGRAEQFF.

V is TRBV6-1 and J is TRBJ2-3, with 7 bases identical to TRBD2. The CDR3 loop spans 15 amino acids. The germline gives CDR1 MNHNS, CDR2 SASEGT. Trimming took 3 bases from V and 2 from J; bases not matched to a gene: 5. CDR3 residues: CASSDSLADTDTQYF. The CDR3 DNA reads TGTGCCAGCAGTGATTCCCTAGCGGACACAGATACGCAGTATTTT.

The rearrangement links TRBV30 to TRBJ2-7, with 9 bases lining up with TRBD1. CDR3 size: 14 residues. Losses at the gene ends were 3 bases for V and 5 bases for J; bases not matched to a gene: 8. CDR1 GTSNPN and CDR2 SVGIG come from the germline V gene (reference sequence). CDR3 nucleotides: TGTGCCTGGAGAGCCGGGACAGGGTACCACGAGCAGTACTTC. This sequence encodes CAWRAGTGYHEQYF.

CDR3 in DNA: TGCGCCAGCAGCTTTAGACAGGCTACTACCTACGAGCAGTACTTC. The encoded protein is CASSFRQATTYEQYF. This chain connects TRBV5-1 to TRBJ2-7; D possibly corresponds to TRBD1 (6 bases). CDR1 is SGHRS and CDR2 is YFSETQ in the germline V gene. Trimming stripped 2 bases from V and 2 bases from J, with 14 bases between. This CDR3 contains 15 residues.